A selection of T cell receptor beta chains follows, all from one sample in a study of cytomegalovirus exposure and HLA in healthy donors. The table came from immunoSEQ multiplex PCR; TCRdb's copy has only in-frame clones and leaves some out. The sample holds about 400,000 clones, 75% to 90% seen once. The sample taken for sequencing was PBMCs. The receptors here all came from a woman between 18 and 30 years old in good health and CMV-seronegative. CDR3s include the opening cysteine and the closing phenylalanine or tryptophan. Each record gives: D gene, J gene, clone size, V gene, CDR3 DNA, CDR3 protein. A D gene is named only where the DNA matches it firmly. Clone size, where shown, is once, few, many, or a class for clones that have expanded.

D: NA; J: TRBJ1-3; size: NA; V: TRBV18; DNA: TGTGCCAGCTCACATCAACAGGGAAACACCATATATTTT; CDR3: CASSHQQGNTIYF
D: TRBD1; J: TRBJ1-2; size: NA; V: TRBV27; DNA: TGTGCCAGCAGTTCCTCACAGGGGGCGAGCTATGGCCACACCTTC; CDR3: CASSSSQGASYGHTF
D: NA; J: TRBJ2-1; size: NA; V: TRBV7-3; DNA: TGTGCCAGCAGCCTCTACGGACAAAACAATGAGCAGTTCTTC; CDR3: CASSLYGQNNEQFF
D: TRBD1; J: TRBJ2-7; size: NA; V: TRBV28; DNA: TGTGCCAGCAGTGCGACAGGGGGCTACTACGAGCAGTACTTC; CDR3: CASSATGGYYEQYF
D: TRBD1; J: TRBJ1-2; size: NA; V: TRBV30; DNA: TGTGCCTGGTGGGACAGGGGGATTGGCTATGGCTACACCTTC; CDR3: CAWWDRGIGYGYTF
D: TRBD2; J: TRBJ2-5; size: NA; V: TRBV7-2; DNA: TGTGCCAGCAGCTCGCGACTAGCGGGAGACAACCAAGAGACCCAGTACTTC; CDR3: CASSSRLAGDNQETQYF
D: NA; J: TRBJ1-5; size: NA; V: TRBV4-1; DNA: TGCGCCAGCAGCCAAGTAGGGGCAGAAAAACAGCCCCAGCATTTT; CDR3: CASSQVGAEKQPQHF
D: TRBD1; J: TRBJ1-4; size: NA; V: TRBV27; DNA: TGTGCCAGCAGGGACAGGGGGCGCATAAACGGGCGTGAAAAACTGTTTTTT; CDR3: CASRDRGRINGREKLFF
D: NA; J: TRBJ2-2; size: NA; V: TRBV6-5; DNA: TGTGCCAGCACGGCGCAGGGAAGGCTGTTTTTT; CDR3: CASTAQGRLFF
D: NA; J: TRBJ2-7; size: NA; V: TRBV28; DNA: TGTGCCAGCAGTTCGGGGACAATCTCCTACGAGCAGTACTTC; CDR3: CASSSGTISYEQYF
D: TRBD1; J: TRBJ1-1; size: NA; V: TRBV7-3; DNA: TGTGCCAGCAGCCAAAAGGACAGGGCGCCAGCTTTCTTT; CDR3: CASSQKDRAPAFF
D: NA; J: TRBJ1-2; size: NA; V: TRBV5-8; DNA: TGTGCCAGCAGCTTAGACAGCGAGCACTATGGCTACACCTTC; CDR3: CASSLDSEHYGYTF
D: NA; J: TRBJ2-7; size: NA; V: TRBV6-5; DNA: TGTGCCAGCAGCCTGGGCGGGGGCAGATCCTACGAGCAGTACTTC; CDR3: CASSLGGGRSYEQYF
D: NA; J: TRBJ2-7; size: once; V: TRBV2; DNA: TGTGCCAGCAGTGAAGCCGTGGCAGTCTTC; CDR3: CASSEAVAVF
D: TRBD2; J: TRBJ2-2; size: NA; V: TRBV7-3; DNA: TGTGCCAGCAGCCTATCCGGGACTACTTCCACCGGGGAGCTGTTTTTT; CDR3: CASSLSGTTSTGELFF
D: TRBD1; J: TRBJ2-7; size: NA; V: TRBV7-9; DNA: TGTGCCAGCAGCTTACCACCGGGACAGGGGACCTACGAGCAGTACTTC; CDR3: CASSLPPGQGTYEQYF
D: TRBD1; J: TRBJ2-3; size: once; V: TRBV6-5; DNA: TGTGCCAGCAGACCCCACGGACAGGGCACAGATACGCAGTATTTT; CDR3: CASRPHGQGTDTQYF
D: NA; J: TRBJ2-5; size: NA; V: TRBV2; DNA: TGTGCCAGCAGTGACGCCCAGGGGCGAGCAGAGACCCAGTACTTC; CDR3: CASSDAQGRAETQYF
D: NA; J: TRBJ1-1; size: NA; V: TRBV9; DNA: TGTGCCAGCAGCCCTTGGCCTGGGGCCTGGAACACTGAAGCTTTCTTT; CDR3: CASSPWPGAWNTEAFF
D: NA; J: TRBJ2-6; size: once; V: TRBV27; DNA: TGTGCCAGCAGCCGGAGAGGCTCTGGGGCCAACGTCCTGACTTTC; CDR3: CASSRRGSGANVLTF
D: TRBD2; J: TRBJ2-7; size: few; V: TRBV9; DNA: TGTGCCAGCAGCCCCCGGGACTACCTCGGCGAGCAGTACTTC; CDR3: CASSPRDYLGEQYF
D: TRBD2; J: TRBJ2-7; size: NA; V: TRBV30; DNA: TGTGCCTGGAGTGTCGGGACTAGCGGCGATGAGCAGTACTTC; CDR3: CAWSVGTSGDEQYF
D: NA; J: TRBJ2-7; size: NA; V: TRBV27; DNA: TGTGCCAGCAGTTTGACGGGAGTTAGCGGCTACGAGCAGTACTTC; CDR3: CASSLTGVSGYEQYF
D: TRBD2; J: TRBJ2-2; size: NA; V: TRBV27; DNA: TGTGCCAGCAGTTTCGTAGCGGGGATATACACCGGGGAGCTGTTTTTT; CDR3: CASSFVAGIYTGELFF
D: NA; J: TRBJ1-1; size: NA; V: TRBV19; DNA: TGTGCCAGCTCCGACTCCGCTTTGAGCACTGAAGCTTTCTTT; CDR3: CASSDSALSTEAFF
D: TRBD1; J: TRBJ1-2; size: NA; V: TRBV2; DNA: TGTGCCAGCAGCGGGACAGGGGCTGGCTACACCTTC; CDR3: CASSGTGAGYTF
D: TRBD1; J: TRBJ2-7; size: NA; V: TRBV27; DNA: TGTGCCAGCAGTCGGGACAGCTACTACGAGCAGTACTTC; CDR3: CASSRDSYYEQYF
D: TRBD2; J: TRBJ2-7; size: NA; V: TRBV19; DNA: TGTGCCAGTAGTACCCTCGGCGGGGGGTTCGACGAGCAGTACTTC; CDR3: CASSTLGGGFDEQYF
D: NA; J: TRBJ2-7; size: NA; V: TRBV6-5; DNA: TGTGCCAGCAGCCCTGACTATACTCAGTACGAGCAGTACTTC; CDR3: CASSPDYTQYEQYF
D: TRBD1; J: TRBJ2-5; size: NA; V: TRBV18; DNA: TGTGCCAGCTCACCGCAGACAGGGGGCTGGCAAGAGACCCAGTACTTC; CDR3: CASSPQTGGWQETQYF
D: TRBD1; J: TRBJ1-1; size: NA; V: TRBV19; DNA: TGTGCCAGTCGACAGGGGGGTCGCACTGAAGCTTTCTTT; CDR3: CASRQGGRTEAFF
D: NA; J: TRBJ2-5; size: NA; V: TRBV5-4; DNA: TGTGCCAGCAGCTTGAGTCCGAGGGAGACCCAGTACTTC; CDR3: CASSLSPRETQYF
D: TRBD1; J: TRBJ1-2; size: NA; V: TRBV28; DNA: TGTGCCAGCAGTTTATCCGAGGGGGCGGGAGGCTACACCTTC; CDR3: CASSLSEGAGGYTF
D: TRBD2; J: TRBJ2-3; size: NA; V: TRBV23-1; DNA: TGCGCCAGCAGTCAAAGGCGGGGGACGCAGTATTTT; CDR3: CASSQRRGTQYF
D: NA; J: TRBJ2-3; size: once; V: TRBV4-2; DNA: TGTGCCAGCAGCCAAGAGCAGGGTGTTGCAGATACGCAGTATTTT; CDR3: CASSQEQGVADTQYF
D: NA; J: TRBJ1-5; size: NA; V: TRBV6-5; DNA: TGTGCCAGCGGCCGAGGAGACTACAATCAGCCCCAGCATTTT; CDR3: CASGRGDYNQPQHF
D: TRBD1; J: TRBJ1-2; size: NA; V: TRBV6-5; DNA: TGTGCCAGCAGTTACCCTTTGGGCAGGGGGATCTATGGCTACACCTTC; CDR3: CASSYPLGRGIYGYTF
D: NA; J: TRBJ2-6; size: NA; V: TRBV29-1; DNA: TGCAGCGTTGATAAATATTCTGGGGCCAACGTCCTGACTTTC; CDR3: CSVDKYSGANVLTF
D: TRBD1; J: TRBJ2-3; size: NA; V: TRBV14; DNA: TGTGCCAGCAGCCATGGGACAGGGGGCCTGGTGGGGCCAGATACGCAGTATTTT; CDR3: CASSHGTGGLVGPDTQYF
D: NA; J: TRBJ1-6; size: NA; V: TRBV7-9; DNA: TGTGCCAGCAGCCGGGACTTATCGAATCACCTCCACTTT; CDR3: CASSRDLSNHLHF
D: NA; J: TRBJ1-2; size: few; V: TRBV12-2; DNA: TGTGCAAGTCGCAACCGGGACAGGGGAATAGGCTATGGCTACACCTTC; CDR3: CASRNRDRGIGYGYTF
D: TRBD1; J: TRBJ2-5; size: NA; V: TRBV2; DNA: TGTGCCAGCAGTCTACCGGGACAGGGGTTGCGGGAGACCCAGTACTTC; CDR3: CASSLPGQGLRETQYF